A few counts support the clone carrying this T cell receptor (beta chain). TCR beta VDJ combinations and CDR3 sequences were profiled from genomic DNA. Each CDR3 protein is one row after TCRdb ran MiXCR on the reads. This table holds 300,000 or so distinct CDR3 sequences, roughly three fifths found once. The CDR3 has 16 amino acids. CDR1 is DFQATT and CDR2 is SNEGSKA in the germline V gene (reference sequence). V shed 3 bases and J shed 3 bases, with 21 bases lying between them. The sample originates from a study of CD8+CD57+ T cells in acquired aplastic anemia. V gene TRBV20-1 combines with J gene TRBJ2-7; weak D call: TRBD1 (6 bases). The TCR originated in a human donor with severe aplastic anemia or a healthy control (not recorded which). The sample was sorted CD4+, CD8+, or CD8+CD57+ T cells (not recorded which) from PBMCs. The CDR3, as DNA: TGCAGTGCTAGCTACCCCATGGGGGCGTCAAACTACGAGCAGTACTTC. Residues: CSASYPMGASNYEQYF.